A single T cell receptor (beta chain) is shown here with its context. Its antigen remains unidentified. This record belongs to a study of T cells in narcolepsy. General study points: Reportedly, autoreactive clonotypes were serially detected in patients' blood but not controls'.

Sequencing was performed with immunoSEQ multiplex PCR; in TCRdb, only in-frame clones are kept and a portion is missing. The sample records 6,500 to 8,500 clones, about 61% being singletons. Between the trimmed V and J ends, which lost 0 bases and 7 bases, there was a span of 21 bases. This CDR3 has 17 amino acids. Germline V lookup: CDR1 LGHNA, CDR2 YSLEER. The chain employs TRBV4-3 and TRBJ1-1; TRBD1 is a possible D gene (5 bases). The TCR comes from a human donor with narcolepsy. Material for sequencing was CD45RA- memory CD8+ T cells from PBMCs. In nucleotides, the CDR3 is TGCGCCAGCAGCCAAGATTCTGAGGGACGGAGTATCGATGAAGCTTTCTTT. Translating gives CASSQDSEGRSIDEAFF.